This T cell receptor beta chain was captured by sequencing in a study of response to subunit inactivated influenza vaccine. The germline CDR1 and CDR2 sequences are KGHSH and LQKENI. This CDR3 has 16 amino acids. V lost 1 base and J 2 bases, leaving 11 bases between the germline ends. TCRdb recomputed calls from the RT-PCR reads with MiXCR, one row per CDR3 protein. The data hold around 480,000 distinct CDR3 sequences, with 9.5% to 13% observed a single time. Points on this clonotype: What it recognizes is unknown.

Overall study findings and caveats: It was suggested by the authors that few new T cells are recruited by each seasonal influenza vaccination.

The chain carries TRBV18 and TRBJ2-2; D is possibly TRBD1 (5 bases). The sequence came from a man aged 45 to 65 who received an inactivated influenza vaccine. Sequences were derived from PBMCs from blood, sampled roughly 6 weeks after vaccination. The DNA for the CDR3 is TGTGCCAGCTCACCACAAGGGGCCGCAAACACCGGGGAGCTGTTTTTT. Protein: CASSPQGAANTGELFF.